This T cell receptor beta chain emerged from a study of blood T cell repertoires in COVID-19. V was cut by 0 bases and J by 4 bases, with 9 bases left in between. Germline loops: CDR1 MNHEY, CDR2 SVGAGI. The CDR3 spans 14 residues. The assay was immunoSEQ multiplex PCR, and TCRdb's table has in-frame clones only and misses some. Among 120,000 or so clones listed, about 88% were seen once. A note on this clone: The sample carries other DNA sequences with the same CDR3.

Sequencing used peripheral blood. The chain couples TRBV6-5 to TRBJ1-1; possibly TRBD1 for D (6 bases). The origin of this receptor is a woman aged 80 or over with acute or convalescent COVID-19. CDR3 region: CASSYSGGGTEAFF. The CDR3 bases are TGTGCCAGCAGTTACTCAGGGGGGGGCACTGAAGCTTTCTTT.